These T cell receptor beta chains were read from a single sample in a study of naive and memory T cell subsets. TCRdb fed the UMI-ligation and nested PCR reads into MiXCR, producing one record per CDR3 protein. The sample holds about 21,000 distinct CDR3 sequences, about 11% seen once. Sequenced: central memory CD8+ T cells from blood. These receptors originate from a human donor in good health. Both conserved end residues are part of each CDR3. A D gene is named only where the DNA matches it firmly.

V: TRBV11-2
length: 13
D: NA
J: TRBJ1-1
CDR3: CASSLGGNTEAFF

V: TRBV14
length: 11
D: NA
J: TRBJ2-7
CDR3: CASSQGYEQYF

V: TRBV29-1
length: 16
D: NA
J: TRBJ2-1
CDR3: CSVVTFGQTKNNEQFF

V: TRBV7-6
length: 13
D: NA
J: TRBJ1-2
CDR3: CASSPGAGHGYTF

V: TRBV12-2
length: 15
D: NA
J: TRBJ1-1
CDR3: CASRLGGHMNTEAFF

V: TRBV7-2
length: 17
D: NA
J: TRBJ2-1
CDR3: CASSLVRGWATYNEQFF

V: TRBV20-1
length: 11
D: NA
J: TRBJ1-2
CDR3: CSARGEYGYTF

V: TRBV15
length: 14
D: NA
J: TRBJ2-7
CDR3: CATSHDGGPNEQYF

V: TRBV7-9
length: 18
D: NA
J: TRBJ2-2
CDR3: CASSLASGLRTYTGELFF

V: TRBV2
length: 15
D: TRBD1
J: TRBJ1-5
CDR3: CASSPGTGGNQPQHF

V: TRBV24-1
length: 16
D: TRBD1
J: TRBJ1-1
CDR3: CATSGTGTGVNTEAFF

V: TRBV3-1
length: 14
D: TRBD2
J: TRBJ2-7
CDR3: CASSQYSGIGEQYF

V: TRBV6-1
length: 14
D: NA
J: TRBJ1-3
CDR3: CASIDIFSGNTIYF

V: TRBV7-9
length: 15
D: NA
J: TRBJ2-3
CDR3: CASSATAKGADTQYF